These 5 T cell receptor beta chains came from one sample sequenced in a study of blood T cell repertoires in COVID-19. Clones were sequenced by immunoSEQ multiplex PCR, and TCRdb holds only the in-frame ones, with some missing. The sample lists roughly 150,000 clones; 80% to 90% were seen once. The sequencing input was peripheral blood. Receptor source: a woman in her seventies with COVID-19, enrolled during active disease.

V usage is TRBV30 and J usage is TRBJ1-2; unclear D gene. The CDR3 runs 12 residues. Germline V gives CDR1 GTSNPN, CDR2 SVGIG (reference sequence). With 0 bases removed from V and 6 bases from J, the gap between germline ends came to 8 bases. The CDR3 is CAWSVGRNGYTF. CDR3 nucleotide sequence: TGTGCCTGGAGTGTAGGCAGGAATGGCTACACCTTC.

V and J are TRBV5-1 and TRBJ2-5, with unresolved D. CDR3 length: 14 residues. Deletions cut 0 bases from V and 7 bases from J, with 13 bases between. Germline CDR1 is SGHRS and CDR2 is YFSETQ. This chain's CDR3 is CASSLAQAVGTQYF. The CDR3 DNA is TGCGCCAGCAGCTTGGCCCAGGCTGTGGGGACCCAGTACTTC.

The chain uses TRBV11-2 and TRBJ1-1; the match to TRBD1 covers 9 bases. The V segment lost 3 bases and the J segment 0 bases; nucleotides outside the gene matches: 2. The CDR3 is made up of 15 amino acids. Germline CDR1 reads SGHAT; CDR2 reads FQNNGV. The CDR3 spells CASSFTGGLNTEAFF. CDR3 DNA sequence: TGTGCCAGCAGCTTCACAGGGGGCCTGAACACTGAAGCTTTCTTT.

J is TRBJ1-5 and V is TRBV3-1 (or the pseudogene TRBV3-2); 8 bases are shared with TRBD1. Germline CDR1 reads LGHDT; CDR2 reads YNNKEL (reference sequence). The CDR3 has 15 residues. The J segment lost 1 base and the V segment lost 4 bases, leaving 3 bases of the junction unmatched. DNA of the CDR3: TGTGCCAGCAGCCCCCGGACAGGGAGCAATCAGCCCCAGCATTTT. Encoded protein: CASSPRTGSNQPQHF.

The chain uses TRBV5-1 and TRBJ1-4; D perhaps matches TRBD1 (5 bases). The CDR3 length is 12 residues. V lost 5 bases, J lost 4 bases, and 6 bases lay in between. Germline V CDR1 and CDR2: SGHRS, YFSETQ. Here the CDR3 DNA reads TGCGCCAGCAGACAGGTTAATGAAAAACTGTTTTTT. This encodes CASRQVNEKLFF.